The 25 T cell receptor beta chains below were found in one sample sequenced in a study of blood T cell repertoires in COVID-19. The assay was immunoSEQ multiplex PCR, and TCRdb's table has in-frame clones only and misses some. The sample records roughly 330,000 clones, 75% to 90% being singletons. Sequencing was carried out using PBMCs or T cells enriched from blood (not recorded which). Receptors were obtained from a man aged 25-40 years who had recovered from COVID-19.

This clone was observed a few times. The chain joins TRBV7-6 to TRBJ2-7; tentative D call: TRBD2 (6 bases). Per germline, CDR1 SGHVS and CDR2 FNYEAQ. This CDR3 has 14 residues. V gave up 8 bases and J gave up 0 bases, with 14 bases separating them. The CDR3 sequence is CASCPGVLSYEQYF. In nucleotides, the CDR3 is TGTGCCAGCTGTCCGGGGGTACTCTCCTACGAGCAGTACTTC.

The chain carries TRBV28 and TRBJ1-2; perhaps TRBD1 as D (5 bases). CDR1 MDHEN and CDR2 SYDVKM come from the germline V gene. V was cut by 4 bases and J by 8 bases, with 11 bases left in between. The CDR3 sequence is 12 residues long. CDR3 residues: CASSSQGLGYTF. Written as DNA, the CDR3 is TGTGCCAGCAGTTCCCAGGGTTTGGGCTACACCTTC.

The chain joins TRBV7-9 to TRBJ1-3, with D tentatively TRBD1 (5 bases). V lost 2 bases and J lost 2, with 13 bases in between. CDR1 is SEHNR and CDR2 is FQNEAQ in the germline V gene (reference sequence). The CDR3 sequence is 16 residues long. DNA of the CDR3: TGTGCCAGCAGCTTATTTGACAGATTAACTGGAAACACCATATATTTT. Protein product: CASSLFDRLTGNTIYF.

The table lists this clone with a count of one. This chain links TRBV7-9 with TRBJ2-7, with D possibly matching TRBD1 (6 bases). Germline V gives CDR1 SEHNR, CDR2 FQNEAQ (reference sequence). The CDR3 consists of 15 residues. Trimming pared 4 bases from V and 6 bases from J, leaving 19 bases between. This CDR3 reads CASSSGHLNRVEQYF. The DNA of the CDR3 is TGTGCCAGCAGCTCGGGACATCTTAATAGGGTCGAGCAGTACTTC.

This clone was picked up a small number of times. V gene TRBV10-1 combines with J gene TRBJ1-1; TRBD1 matches at 8 bases. The CDR3 is 16 amino acids. Trimming cost V 6 bases and J 0 bases; bases outside gene matches: 9. Germline V gives CDR1 WNHNN, CDR2 SYGVQD (reference sequence). CDR3 in DNA: TGCGCCAGCAGGAAGCCCCGACAGGGGATGAACACTGAAGCTTTCTTT. Residues: CASRKPRQGMNTEAFF.

This rearrangement joins TRBV5-6 to TRBJ1-5; weak D call: TRBD1 (6 bases). Germline lookup yields CDR1 SGHDT and CDR2 YYEEEE. The CDR3 length is 17 residues. Trimming pared 3 bases from V and 2 bases from J, leaving 18 bases between. The CDR3 sequence is CASSSMTGRAGNQPQHF. The CDR3, as DNA: TGTGCCAGCAGCTCAATGACAGGTAGGGCGGGCAATCAGCCCCAGCATTTT.

This chain connects TRBV11-2 to TRBJ1-5, with 8 positions matching TRBD1. Germline CDR1 and CDR2: SGHAT and FQNNGV. The ends lost 5 bases at V and 7 bases at J; junction bases unmatched: 4. The CDR3 is made up of 13 amino acids. The CDR3 region is CASSQDRAQPQHF. For the CDR3, the DNA is TGTGCCAGCAGCCAGGACAGGGCGCAGCCCCAGCATTTT.

V is TRBV6-5 and J is TRBJ1-1; D is undetermined. Germline V gives CDR1 MNHEY, CDR2 SVGAGI. V lost 0 bases and J 0 bases, leaving 5 bases between the germline ends. There are 14 residues in the CDR3. CDR3 amino acids: CASSYSSVNTEAFF. The DNA of the CDR3 is TGTGCCAGCAGTTACTCGTCTGTGAACACTGAAGCTTTCTTT.

The rearrangement uses TRBV7-6 and TRBJ2-5, with TRBD1 identical over 12 bases. CDR3 length: 17 residues. The trim removed 1 base at V and 5 bases at J, leaving 8 bases unmatched. In germline, CDR1 is SGHVS, CDR2 FNYEAQ. The DNA of the CDR3 is TGTGCCAGCAGCTTAGGGGCATCGGGACAGGGGGCGGAGACCCAGTACTTC. Amino acids: CASSLGASGQGAETQYF.

The rearrangement uses TRBV19 and TRBJ1-5; D might be TRBD1 (5 bases). Between the trimmed V and J ends, which lost 7 bases and 3 bases, there was a span of 19 bases. This CDR3 has 16 residues. The germline V gene has CDR1 LNHDA and CDR2 SQIVND (reference sequence). The CDR3 region is CASTSLFGGSNQPQHF. For the CDR3, the DNA is TGTGCCAGTACGTCCCTTTTTGGGGGGTCCAATCAGCCCCAGCATTTT. Variable domain in full (rest from reference TRBV19 and TRBJ1-5): DGGITQSPKYLFRKEGQNVTLSCEQNLNHDAMYWYRQDPGQGLRLIYYSQIVNDFQKGDIAEGYSVSREKKESFPLTVTSAQKNPTAFYLCASTSLFGGSNQPQHFGDGTRLSIL.

The chain carries TRBV6-5 and TRBJ2-7; no definite D call. The CDR3 length is 13 residues. CDR1 is MNHEY and CDR2 is SVGAGI in the germline V gene. V gave up 4 bases and J gave up 3 bases, with 10 bases separating them. The CDR3 loop reads CASSSYAGYEQYF. The DNA for the CDR3 is TGTGCCAGCAGTTCTTACGCCGGCTACGAGCAGTACTTC.

The chain recombines TRBV5-1 with TRBJ2-3; 11 nucleotides line up with TRBD2. From germline, CDR1 is SGHRS and CDR2 YFSETQ. The ends lost 6 bases at V and 3 bases at J; junction bases unmatched: 9. This CDR3 is 16 amino acids long. The CDR3 bases are TGCGCCAGCACTCCCGGGGCTAGCGGGGGGACAGATACGCAGTATTTT. This translates into CASTPGASGGTDTQYF.

This clone was observed a single time. J is TRBJ2-3 and V is TRBV10-1; 8 nucleotides agree with TRBD2. The germline V gene encodes CDR1 WNHNN and CDR2 SYGVQD (reference sequence). The CDR3 consists of 16 residues. V lost 4 bases and J lost 2; bases outside the gene matches: 8. CDR3 loop: CASSGGGLANTDTQYF. CDR3 nucleotides: TGCGCCAGCAGTGGTGGCGGACTAGCAAACACAGATACGCAGTATTTT.

The J gene is TRBJ2-5, the V gene TRBV25-1; 7 nucleotides match TRBD1. CDR1 is MGHDK and CDR2 is SYGVNS in the germline V gene. V shed 5 bases and J 3 bases; nucleotides not matched to a gene: 6. The CDR3 spans 14 residues. CDR3 residues: CASSLQGTEETQYF. The CDR3 bases are TGTGCCAGCAGTCTTCAGGGGACAGAAGAGACCCAGTACTTC.

This clone was found once. A read error may produce the germline difference seen at one junction end. This chain joins TRBV7-3 and TRBJ2-1; tentative D call: TRBD1 (5 bases). This CDR3 is built from 14 residues. The germline CDR1 and CDR2 sequences are SGHTA and FQGTGA. The CDR3 DNA reads TGTGCCAGCAGCCCCGGACACTCCAACAATGAGCAGTTCTTC. This sequence encodes CASSPGHSNNEQFF.

The rearrangement uses TRBV5-5 and TRBJ2-6, with TRBD1 identical over 8 bases. J gave up 8 bases and V 4 bases, and 5 bases lay outside the gene matches. This CDR3 comprises 14 residues. From germline, CDR1 is SGHKS and CDR2 YYEKEE (reference sequence). The CDR3 protein is CASSLDRASNVLTF. Written as DNA, the CDR3 is TGTGCCAGCAGCCTGGACAGGGCCTCCAACGTCCTGACTTTC. Full variable domain (outside the CDR3, taken from reference TRBV5-5 and TRBJ2-6): DAGVTQSPTHLIKTRGQQVTLRCSPISGHKSVSWYQQVLGQGPQFIFQYYEKEERGRGNFPDRFSARQFPNYSSELNVNALLLGDSALYLCASSLDRASNVLTFGAGSRLTVL.

The sample holds one count of this clone. The CDR3, as DNA: TGTGCCAGTAGTGGGAGGGGATATAGCAATCAGCCCCAGCATTTT. It is translated as CASSGRGYSNQPQHF. The chain has TRBV19 and TRBJ1-5, with a tentative D call TRBD1 (5 bases). V was pared by 5 bases and J by 0 bases, with 11 bases between. Germline-derived CDR1 and CDR2 are LNHDA and SQIVND (reference sequence). The CDR3 spans 15 residues.

V gene TRBV5-1 combines with J gene TRBJ2-1; 8 bases are shared with TRBD2. With 0 bases clipped from V and 14 bases from J, the junction kept 7 bases outside the gene matches. Germline V gene sequence: CDR1 SGHRS, CDR2 YFSETQ. The CDR3 covers 13 residues. The CDR3 region is CASSLGQGLEEFF. As DNA, the CDR3 is TGCGCCAGCAGCTTGGGTCAGGGACTAGAAGAGTTCTTC.

The rearrangement joins TRBV27 to TRBJ1-1, with D possibly TRBD1 on 6 matching bases. Trimming took 3 bases from V and 1 from J, leaving 12 bases between them. The germline V gene encodes CDR1 MNHEY and CDR2 SMNVEV (reference sequence). The CDR3 is 15 residues long. Written as DNA, the CDR3 is TGTGCCAGCAGTTTTGGGCCAGGGGCGAACACTGAAGCTTTCTTT. Its translation: CASSFGPGANTEAFF.

The chain recombines TRBV30 with TRBJ1-4, with a possible D match to TRBD1 (5 bases). Deletions cut 2 bases from V and 7 bases from J, with 11 bases between. Germline-derived CDR1 and CDR2 are GTSNPN and SVGIG (reference sequence). The CDR3 contains 13 residues. The DNA for the CDR3 is TGTGCCTGGAGTCGGACAAGGAGTGAAAAACTGTTTTTT. This codes for CAWSRTRSEKLFF.

V gene TRBV10-1 combines with J gene TRBJ2-3; TRBD1 aligns across 11 bases. This CDR3 is built from 18 residues. With V trimmed by 3 bases and J by 1 base, 9 bases remained unmatched. CDR1 WNHNN and CDR2 SYGVQD come from the germline V gene (reference sequence). The CDR3 is CASSDWTGGKEGTDTQYF. In nucleotides, the CDR3 is TGCGCCAGCAGTGACTGGACAGGGGGCAAAGAAGGCACAGATACGCAGTATTTT.

The rearrangement links TRBV11-2 to TRBJ2-3; tentative D call: TRBD1 (7 bases). V lost 5 bases to trimming and J lost 5 bases, with 8 bases between them. Germline V gene sequence: CDR1 SGHAT, CDR2 FQNNGV. The CDR3 is 12 amino acids. As DNA, the CDR3 is TGTGCCAGCAGCCAGGGGGGAGATACGCAGTATTTT. It specifies CASSQGGDTQYF.

The rearrangement uses TRBV2 and TRBJ2-7; perhaps TRBD1 as D (7 bases). CDR1 is SNHLY, CDR2 FYNNEI, per germline. The CDR3 loop spans 15 amino acids. V lost 4 bases and J lost 0, with 13 bases in between. This CDR3 reads CASSAEGASSYEQYF. The DNA of the CDR3 is TGTGCCAGCAGTGCGGAGGGGGCGAGCTCCTACGAGCAGTACTTC.

This chain links TRBV25-1 with TRBJ1-2; D is uncertain. CDR3 length: 15 amino acids. CDR1 and CDR2 from the germline V gene are MGHDK and SYGVNS. V lost 2 bases and J 5 bases, leaving 15 bases between the germline ends. The CDR3 DNA sequence: TGTGCCAGCAGTGAAGGAGGAAGCTTTCAGTATGGCTACACCTTC. It encodes CASSEGGSFQYGYTF.

CDR3 residues: CASSDVEDRRYGYTF. The CDR3 DNA reads TGTGCCAGCAGCGACGTCGAGGACAGGCGCTATGGCTACACCTTC. This chain joins TRBV6-5 and TRBJ1-2; 7 bases line up with TRBD1. This CDR3 is 15 amino acids long. Germline trimming cut 6 bases from V and 4 bases from J; bases unmatched to any gene: 11. Germline CDR1 reads MNHEY; CDR2 reads SVGAGI.